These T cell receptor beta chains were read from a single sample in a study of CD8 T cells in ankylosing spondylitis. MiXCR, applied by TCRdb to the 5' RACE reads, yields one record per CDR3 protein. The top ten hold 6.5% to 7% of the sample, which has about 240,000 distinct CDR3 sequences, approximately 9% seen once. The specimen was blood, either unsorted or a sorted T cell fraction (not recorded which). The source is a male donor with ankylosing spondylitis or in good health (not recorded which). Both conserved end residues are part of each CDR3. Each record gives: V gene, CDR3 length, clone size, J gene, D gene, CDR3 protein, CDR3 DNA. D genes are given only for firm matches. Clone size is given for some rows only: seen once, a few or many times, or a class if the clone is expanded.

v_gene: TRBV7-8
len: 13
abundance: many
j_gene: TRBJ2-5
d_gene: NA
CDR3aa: CASSFDQGETQYF
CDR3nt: TGTGCCAGCAGCTTTGATCAGGGAGAGACCCAGTACTTC

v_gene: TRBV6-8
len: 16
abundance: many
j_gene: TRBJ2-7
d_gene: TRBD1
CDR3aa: CASSWWTRQGSYEQYF
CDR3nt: TGTGCCAGCAGTTGGTGGACCAGACAGGGTTCCTACGAGCAGTACTTC

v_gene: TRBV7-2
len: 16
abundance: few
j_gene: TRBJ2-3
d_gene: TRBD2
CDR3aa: CASSSGLAGGADTQYF
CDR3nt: TGTGCCAGCAGCTCAGGACTAGCGGGAGGGGCAGATACGCAGTATTTT

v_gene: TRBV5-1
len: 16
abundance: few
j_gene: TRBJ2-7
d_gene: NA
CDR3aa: CASSLKLGPQTYEQYF
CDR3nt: TGCGCCAGCAGCTTGAAGCTCGGTCCACAGACCTACGAGCAGTACTTC

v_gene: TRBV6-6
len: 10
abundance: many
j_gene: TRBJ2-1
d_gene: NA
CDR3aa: CASNQGEQFF
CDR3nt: TGTGCCAGCAACCAGGGTGAGCAGTTCTTC

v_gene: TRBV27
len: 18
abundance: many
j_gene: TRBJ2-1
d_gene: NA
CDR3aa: CASRGGLSGVPLHNEQFF
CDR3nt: TGTGCCAGCAGGGGGGGACTTTCGGGAGTCCCCCTTCACAATGAGCAGTTCTTC

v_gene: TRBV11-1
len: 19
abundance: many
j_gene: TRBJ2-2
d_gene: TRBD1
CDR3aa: CASSKNDPKRGQVTGELFF
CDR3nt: TGTGCCAGCAGCAAAAATGATCCTAAACGCGGACAGGTCACCGGGGAGCTGTTTTTT

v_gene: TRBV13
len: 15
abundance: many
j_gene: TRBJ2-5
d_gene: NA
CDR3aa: CASSVASLSVETQYF
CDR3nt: TGTGCCAGCAGCGTGGCTAGCCTCAGTGTGGAGACCCAGTACTTC

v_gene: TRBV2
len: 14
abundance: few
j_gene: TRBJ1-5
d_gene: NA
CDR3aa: CASRSPRGNQPQHF
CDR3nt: TGTGCCAGCAGGTCTCCTAGGGGCAATCAGCCCCAGCATTTT

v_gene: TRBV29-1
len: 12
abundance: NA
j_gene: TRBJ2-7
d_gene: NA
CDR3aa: CSVLTATYEQYF
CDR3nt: TGCAGCGTTTTGACAGCGACCTACGAGCAGTACTTC

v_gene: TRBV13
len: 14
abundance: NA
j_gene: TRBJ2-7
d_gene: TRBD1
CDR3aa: CASSMGQVSYEQYF
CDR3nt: TGTGCCAGCAGCATGGGACAGGTTTCCTACGAGCAGTACTTC

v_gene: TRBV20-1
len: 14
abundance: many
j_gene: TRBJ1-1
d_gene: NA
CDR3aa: CSARDQGRATEAFF
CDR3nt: TGCAGTGCTAGAGATCAGGGACGGGCCACTGAAGCTTTCTTT

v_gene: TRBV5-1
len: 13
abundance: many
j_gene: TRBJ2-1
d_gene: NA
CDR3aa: CASSLVGGFEQFF
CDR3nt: TGCGCCAGCAGCTTGGTCGGGGGATTTGAGCAGTTCTTC

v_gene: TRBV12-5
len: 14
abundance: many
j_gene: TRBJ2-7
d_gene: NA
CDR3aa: CASGHHSGAYEQYF
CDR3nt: TGTGCTAGTGGCCACCATTCGGGAGCCTACGAGCAGTACTTC

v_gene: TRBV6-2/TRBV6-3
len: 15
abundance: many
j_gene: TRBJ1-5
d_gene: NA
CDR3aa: CASSYATQGNQPQHF
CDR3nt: TGTGCCAGCAGTTACGCGACGCAGGGCAATCAGCCCCAGCATTTT

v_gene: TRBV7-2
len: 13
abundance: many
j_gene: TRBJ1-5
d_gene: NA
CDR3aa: CASSYHSSQPQHF
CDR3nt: TGTGCCAGCAGCTACCACAGTAGTCAGCCCCAGCATTTT

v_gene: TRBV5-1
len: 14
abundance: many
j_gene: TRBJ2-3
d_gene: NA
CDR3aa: CASSLAQGRDTQYF
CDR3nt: TGCGCCAGCAGCTTAGCGCAGGGGAGAGATACGCAGTATTTT

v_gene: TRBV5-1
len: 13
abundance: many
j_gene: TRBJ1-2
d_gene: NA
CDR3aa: CASSLDGFTGYTF
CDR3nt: TGCGCCAGCAGCTTGGACGGATTTACTGGCTACACCTTC

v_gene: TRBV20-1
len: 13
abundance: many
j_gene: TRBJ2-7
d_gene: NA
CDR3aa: CSASPDAPYEQYF
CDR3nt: TGCAGTGCCTCCCCGGACGCGCCCTACGAGCAGTACTTC

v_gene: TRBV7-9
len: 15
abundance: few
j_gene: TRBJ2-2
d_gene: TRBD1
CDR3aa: CASSPEAGGTGELFF
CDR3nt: TGTGCCAGCAGCCCGGAGGCAGGGGGAACCGGGGAGCTGTTTTTT

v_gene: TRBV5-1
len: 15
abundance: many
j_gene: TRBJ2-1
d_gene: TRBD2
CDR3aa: CASSLTSGTYNEQFF
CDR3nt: TGCGCCAGCAGCTTAACTAGCGGGACCTACAATGAGCAGTTCTTC

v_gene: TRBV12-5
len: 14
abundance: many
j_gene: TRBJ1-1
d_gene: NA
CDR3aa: CASGLGPQNTEAFF
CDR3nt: TGTGCTAGTGGTCTCGGACCGCAGAACACTGAAGCTTTCTTT

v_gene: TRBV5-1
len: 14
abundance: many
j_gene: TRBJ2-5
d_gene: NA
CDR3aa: CASSNRRGQETQYF
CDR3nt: TGCGCCAGCAGCAATCGACGGGGACAAGAGACCCAGTACTTC

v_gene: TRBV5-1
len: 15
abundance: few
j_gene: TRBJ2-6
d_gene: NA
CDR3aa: CASSLQRSGANVLTF
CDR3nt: TGCGCCAGCAGCTTGCAACGCTCTGGGGCCAACGTCCTGACTTTC

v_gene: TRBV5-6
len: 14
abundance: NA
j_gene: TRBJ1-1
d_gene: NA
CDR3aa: CASSRGQTYTEAFF
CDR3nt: TGTGCCAGCAGCCGCGGACAGACATACACTGAAGCTTTCTTT

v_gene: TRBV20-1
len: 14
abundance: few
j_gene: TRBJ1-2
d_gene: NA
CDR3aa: CSARDPQGLYGYTF
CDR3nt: TGCAGTGCTAGAGATCCCCAGGGGCTCTATGGCTACACCTTC

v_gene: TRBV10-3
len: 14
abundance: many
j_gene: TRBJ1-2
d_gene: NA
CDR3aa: CAISPGGTNYGYTF
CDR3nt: TGTGCCATCAGTCCCGGGGGAACTAACTATGGCTACACCTTC

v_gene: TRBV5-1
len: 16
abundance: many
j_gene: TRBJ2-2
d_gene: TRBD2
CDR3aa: CASSSRLAGGTGELFF
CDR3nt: TGCGCCAGCAGCTCGAGACTAGCGGGAGGAACTGGGGAGCTGTTTTTT

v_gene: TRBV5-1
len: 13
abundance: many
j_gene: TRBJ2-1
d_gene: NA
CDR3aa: CASSLLRRNEQFF
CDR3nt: TGCGCCAGCAGCTTATTACGGCGCAATGAGCAGTTCTTC

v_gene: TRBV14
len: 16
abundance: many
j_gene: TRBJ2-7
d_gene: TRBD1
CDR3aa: CASSQDHPGQGYEQYF
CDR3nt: TGTGCCAGCAGCCAAGATCACCCTGGACAGGGCTACGAGCAGTACTTC

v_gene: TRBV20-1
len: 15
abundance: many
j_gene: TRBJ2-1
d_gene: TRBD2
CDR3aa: CSARELAGAYNEQFF
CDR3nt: TGCAGTGCTAGAGAACTAGCGGGGGCATACAATGAGCAGTTCTTC

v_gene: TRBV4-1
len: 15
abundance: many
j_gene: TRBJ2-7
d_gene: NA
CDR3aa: CASSLAPSSSYEQYF
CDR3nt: TGCGCCAGCTCTCTAGCGCCCTCGAGCTCCTACGAGCAGTACTTC

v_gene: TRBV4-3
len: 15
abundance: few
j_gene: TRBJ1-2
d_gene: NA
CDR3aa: CASSQDRGGAVGYTF
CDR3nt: TGCGCCAGCAGCCAAGATCGGGGAGGGGCGGTTGGCTACACCTTC

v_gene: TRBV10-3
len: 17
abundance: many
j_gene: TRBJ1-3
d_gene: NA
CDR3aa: CAISESGGRESGNTIYF
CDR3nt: TGTGCCATCAGTGAGTCAGGCGGCAGGGAGTCCGGAAACACCATATATTTT

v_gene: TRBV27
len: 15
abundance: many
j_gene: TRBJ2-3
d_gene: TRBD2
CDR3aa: CASSFRQTSGDAQYF
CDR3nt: TGTGCCAGCAGTTTCCGACAGACTAGCGGGGACGCGCAGTATTTT

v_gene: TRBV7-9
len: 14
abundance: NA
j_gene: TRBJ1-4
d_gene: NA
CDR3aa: CASSSRDGLEKLFF
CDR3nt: TGTGCCAGCAGCTCCCGGGACGGACTTGAAAAACTGTTTTTT

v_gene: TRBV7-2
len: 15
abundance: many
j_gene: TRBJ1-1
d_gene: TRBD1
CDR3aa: CASSLAGTGNTEAFF
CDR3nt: TGTGCCAGCAGCTTAGCCGGGACAGGGAACACTGAAGCTTTCTTT

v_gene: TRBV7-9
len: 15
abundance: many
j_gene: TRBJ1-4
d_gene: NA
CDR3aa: CASSTRTATNEKLFF
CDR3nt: TGTGCCAGCAGCACCCGGACTGCAACTAATGAAAAACTGTTTTTT

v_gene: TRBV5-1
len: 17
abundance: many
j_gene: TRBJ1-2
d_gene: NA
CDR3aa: CASSLEDKPTRGYGYTF
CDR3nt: TGCGCCAGCAGCTTGGAGGACAAGCCGACACGGGGCTATGGCTACACCTTC

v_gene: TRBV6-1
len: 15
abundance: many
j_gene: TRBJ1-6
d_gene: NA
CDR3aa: CASSPGPSENSPLHF
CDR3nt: TGTGCCAGCAGTCCGGGACCCTCGGAAAATTCACCCCTCCACTTT

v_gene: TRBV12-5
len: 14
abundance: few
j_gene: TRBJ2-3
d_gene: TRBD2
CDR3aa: CASGGTSGSGTQYF
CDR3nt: TGTGCTAGTGGTGGGACTAGCGGGTCCGGAACGCAGTATTTT

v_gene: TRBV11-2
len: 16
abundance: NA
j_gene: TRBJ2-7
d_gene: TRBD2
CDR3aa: CASSLVSSGSIYEQYF
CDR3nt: TGTGCCAGCAGCTTAGTCTCTAGCGGGAGCATCTACGAGCAGTACTTC

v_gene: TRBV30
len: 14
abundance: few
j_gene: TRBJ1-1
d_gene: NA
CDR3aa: CAWSRTQGNTEAFF
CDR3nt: TGTGCCTGGAGCCGGACTCAAGGGAACACTGAAGCTTTCTTT

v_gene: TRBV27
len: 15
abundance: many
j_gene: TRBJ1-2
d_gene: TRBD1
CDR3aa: CASSLSPGQETGYTF
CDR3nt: TGTGCCAGCAGTTTATCCCCGGGACAGGAGACTGGCTACACCTTC

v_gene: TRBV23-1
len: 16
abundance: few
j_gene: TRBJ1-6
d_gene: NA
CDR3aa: CASTIRGGGGYSPLHF
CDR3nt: TGCGCCAGCACCATCCGGGGAGGGGGAGGCTATTCACCCCTCCACTTT

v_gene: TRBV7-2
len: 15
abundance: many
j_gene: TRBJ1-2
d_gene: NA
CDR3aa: CASSLAPRGSYGYTF
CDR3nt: TGTGCCAGCAGCTTAGCTCCCAGGGGATCTTATGGCTACACCTTC

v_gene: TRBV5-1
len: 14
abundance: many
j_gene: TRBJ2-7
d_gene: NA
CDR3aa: CASSFRTRAYEQYF
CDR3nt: TGCGCCAGCAGCTTTCGGACAAGAGCCTACGAGCAGTACTTC

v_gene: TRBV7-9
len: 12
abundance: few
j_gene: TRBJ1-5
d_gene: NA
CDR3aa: CASSLGDRTQHF
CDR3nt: TGTGCCAGCAGCTTAGGAGACAGGACCCAGCATTTT

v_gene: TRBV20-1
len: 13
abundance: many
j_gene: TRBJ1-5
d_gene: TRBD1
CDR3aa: CSGLGQGAMAQHF
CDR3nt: TGCAGTGGTCTAGGCCAGGGGGCCATGGCCCAGCATTTT

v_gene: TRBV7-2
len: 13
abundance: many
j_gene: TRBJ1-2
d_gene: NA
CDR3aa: CASSPKGNYGYTF
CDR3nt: TGTGCCAGCAGCCCCAAGGGGAACTATGGCTACACCTTC

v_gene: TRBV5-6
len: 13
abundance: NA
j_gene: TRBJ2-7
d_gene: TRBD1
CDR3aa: CAGSLTGGFEQYF
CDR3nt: TGTGCCGGCAGCTTGACAGGGGGCTTTGAGCAGTACTTC

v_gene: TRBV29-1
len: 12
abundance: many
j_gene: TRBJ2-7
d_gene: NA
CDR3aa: CSVGPSAYEQYF
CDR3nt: TGCAGCGTTGGACCCTCAGCCTACGAGCAGTACTTC

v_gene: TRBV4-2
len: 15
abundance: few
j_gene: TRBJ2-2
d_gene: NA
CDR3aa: CASSQGDRNTGELFF
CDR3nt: TGTGCCAGCAGCCAGGGAGACAGGAACACCGGGGAGCTGTTTTTT

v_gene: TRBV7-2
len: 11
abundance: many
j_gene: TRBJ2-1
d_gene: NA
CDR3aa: CASSLDNEQFF
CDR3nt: TGTGCCAGCAGCTTAGACAATGAGCAGTTCTTC